At least ten counts were recorded for the clone carrying this TCR beta chain. In the library, individual cDNA molecules carried attached unique molecular identifiers. TCRdb reanalysed the 5' RACE reads using MiXCR and keeps one entry per CDR3 protein. Of 37,000 or so distinct CDR3 sequences in the sample, about 6% were seen once. These data come from a study of early T cells in non-severe SARS-CoV-2 infection. Germline V CDR1 and CDR2: MGHDK, SYGVNS. The CDR3 length is 16 residues. V lost 2 bases to trimming and J lost 4 bases, with 18 bases between them. The TCR sequence derives from an adult who was a healthcare worker with PCR-confirmed SARS-CoV-2 infection or an uninfected control (not recorded which). Sample: whole blood. The chain couples TRBV25-1 to TRBJ2-7; tentative D call: TRBD1 (6 bases). The CDR3 protein is CASSEITGTGGYEQYF. CDR3 DNA sequence: TGTGCCAGCAGTGAAATTACAGGGACCGGCGGTTACGAGCAGTACTTC.